The 9 T cell receptor beta chains in this list originate from one sample, sequenced in a study of T cell repertoires in cytomegalovirus infection (dated by TCRdb to the late 2010s). For sequencing, an Illumina HiSeq 1500 was employed. TCRdb reanalyzed the raw reads on its own, using fastp at Q25 for trimming and MiXCR for clone calling, and kept in-frame beta chains. Every distinct CDR3 protein forms one entry, paired with its most common genes and DNA. This sample gives roughly 720,000 distinct CDR3 sequences in total; approximately 34% of them show up just once. The top ten clones comprise about 2.8% of the sample. Sequenced: PBMCs. Receptor source: a human donor in good health (CMV status not recorded). Some clones in this sample may be carry-over from other donors' samples.

In regard to this clonotype: A junction boundary mismatches the germline segment, possibly from a read error. V gene TRBV28 combines with J gene TRBJ2-7; 12 positions agree with TRBD2. Germline-derived CDR1 and CDR2 are MDHEN and SYDVKM. The CDR3 is 18 amino acids. The CDR3 nucleotides read TGTGCCAGCAGTCAACCCCCCCCGACTAGCGGGAGATCTAGCGAGCCGTACTTC. Its translation is CASSQPPPTSGRSSEPYF. The entire variable domain, with the rest obtained from reference TRBV28 and TRBJ2-7, is as follows: DVKVTQSSRYLVKRTGEKVFLECVQDMDHENMFWYRQDPGLGLRLIYFSYDVKMKEKGDIPEGYSVSREKKERFSLILESASTNQTSMYLCASSQPPPTSGRSSEPYFGPGTRLTVT.

The V call is TRBV9, the J call TRBJ1-3; D not resolved. CDR3 length: 14 amino acids. In germline, CDR1 is SGDLS, CDR2 YYNGEE. The V end lost 0 bases, the J end lost 0 bases, and 4 bases lay between the germline ends. In DNA, the CDR3 is TGTGCCAGCAGCGTAGTGGACTCTGGAAACACCATATATTTT. Translating gives CASSVVDSGNTIYF.

This clonotype showed up just a few times. J is TRBJ2-2 and V is TRBV29-1; D is undetermined. CDR1 is SQVTM and CDR2 is ANQGSEA in the germline V gene. The CDR3 is 13 residues long. V gave up 7 bases and J gave up 4 bases, with 13 bases separating them. CDR3 amino acids: CSARSSSTGELFF. The CDR3 bases are TGCAGCGCCAGGTCGTCCAGCACCGGGGAGCTGTTTTTT.

This clonotype occurred a few times. V and J are TRBV7-8 and TRBJ1-1; no firm D call. The length of the CDR3 is 13 residues. Germline V gene sequence: CDR1 SGHVS, CDR2 FQNEAQ. Trimming cost V 5 bases and J 2 bases, with 9 bases left between them. In DNA, the CDR3 is TGTGCCAGCAGCGAATGGGATAACACTGAAGCTTTCTTT. It encodes CASSEWDNTEAFF.

This clonotype was observed a handful of times. The chain uses TRBV7-6 and TRBJ1-1, with TRBD1 as a possible D gene (5 bases). Germline loops: CDR1 SGHVS, CDR2 FNYEAQ. This CDR3 is 15 amino acids long. V was clipped by 4 bases and J by 1 base, with 13 bases between them. CDR3 in DNA: TGTGCCAGCAGCTCCTCCTGGGGGGGGAACACTGAAGCTTTCTTT. Protein: CASSSSWGGNTEAFF.

This clonotype appeared a few times. V and J are TRBV5-6 and TRBJ2-3; 10 bases align to TRBD1. Looked up from germline, CDR1 is SGHDT and CDR2 is YYEEEE. The V gene end was trimmed by 4 bases and the J gene end by 11 bases; junction bases not matched to a gene: 10. This CDR3 comprises 14 residues. The CDR3 coding sequence is TGTGCCAGCAGCAAAGGGACAGGGGAACGTAGGCAGTATTTT. The encoded protein is CASSKGTGERRQYF.

This clonotype was observed a few times. The CDR3 DNA follows: TGTGCCAGCTCACCTAGACCATTACAGGGGGCAAGGAACACTGAAGCTTTCTTT. Translated: CASSPRPLQGARNTEAFF. The chain joins TRBV18 to TRBJ1-1, with TRBD1 matching 9 bases. Germline CDR1 reads KGHSH; CDR2 reads LQKENI. The CDR3 totals 18 residues. With 3 bases clipped from V and 1 base from J, the junction kept 12 bases outside the gene matches. The entire variable domain, with the rest obtained from reference TRBV18 and TRBJ1-1, is as follows: NAGVMQNPRHLVRRRGQEARLRCSPMKGHSHVYWYRQLPEEGLKFMVYLQKENIIDESGMPKERFSAEFPKEGPSILRIQQVVRGDSAAYFCASSPRPLQGARNTEAFFGQGTRLTVV.

The J gene is TRBJ1-1, the V gene TRBV6-6; possibly TRBD1 for D (5 bases). V was cut by 7 bases and J by 0 bases, with 6 bases left in between. CDR1 and CDR2 from the germline V gene are MNHNY and SVGAGI (reference sequence). This CDR3 is built from 12 residues. The DNA of the CDR3 is TGTGCCAGCAACAGGATGAACACTGAAGCTTTCTTT. It encodes CASNRMNTEAFF.

This rearrangement joins TRBV7-2 to TRBJ2-7; TRBD1 might be the D (5 bases). The CDR3 has 14 residues. Trimming took off 2 bases at V and 5 bases at J, with 13 bases between the two ends. Germline assignment: CDR1 SGHTA and CDR2 FQGNSA. For the CDR3, the DNA is TGTGCCAGCAGCTTACCGGCAGGGATCCACGAGCAGTACTTC. Protein product: CASSLPAGIHEQYF.